These 18 T cell receptor beta chains share one sample of origin, sequenced in a study of identical twins. Via MiXCR, TCRdb re-called the 5' RACE reads, giving one row per CDR3 protein. The sample lists around 240,000 distinct CDR3 sequences; 10% to 13% were seen once. The sample taken for sequencing was memory T cells sorted from blood. These receptors came from a man aged 50 to 60 in good health.

This clonotype appeared many times. The J gene is TRBJ1-1, the V gene TRBV3-1, with D perhaps matching TRBD1 (5 bases). From germline, CDR1 is LGHDT and CDR2 YNNKEL (reference sequence). V was pared by 1 base and J by 4 bases, with 10 bases between. The CDR3 runs 14 residues. The CDR3 coding sequence is TGTGCCAGCAGCCAAGGGAGGGGTGTCACTGAAGCTTTCTTT. This codes for CASSQGRGVTEAFF.

The chain uses TRBV27 and TRBJ2-2; weak D call: TRBD2 (6 bases). Germline CDR1 reads MNHEY; CDR2 reads SMNVEV (reference sequence). V was trimmed by 0 bases and J by 1 base, leaving 21 bases between them. CDR3 size: 20 residues. The CDR3 DNA is TGTGCCAGCAGTTTATCGAACTCTATCCCTACGGGACTGAACACCGGGGAGCTGTTTTTT. Translating gives CASSLSNSIPTGLNTGELFF.

This clonotype showed up just a few times. The J gene is TRBJ1-2, the V gene TRBV7-9; 8 bases map to TRBD1. Germline V gene data show CDR1 as SEHNR and CDR2 as FQNEAQ (reference sequence). V trimming: 5 bases; J trimming: 5 bases; junction bases outside the gene matches: 7. The length of the CDR3 is 14 residues. The CDR3 sequence is CASSPDRVVYGYTF. The CDR3 DNA is TGTGCCAGCAGCCCGGACAGGGTTGTTTATGGCTACACCTTC. The variable domain in full, with the rest retrieved from reference TRBV7-9 and TRBJ1-2, is DTGVSQNPRHKITKRGQNVTFRCDPISEHNRLYWYRQTLGQGPEFLTYFQNEAQLEKSRLLSDRFSAERPKGSFSTLEIQRTEQGDSAMYLCASSPDRVVYGYTFGSGTRLTVV.

The chain has TRBV9 and TRBJ2-7; TRBD1 or TRBD2 may be the D gene (5 bases each). The CDR3 loop spans 14 amino acids. Germline assignment: CDR1 SGDLS and CDR2 YYNGEE. Deletions cut 0 bases from V and 7 bases from J, with 14 bases between. This CDR3 reads CASSVGQGAGEQYF. In DNA form, the CDR3 reads TGTGCCAGCAGCGTAGGGCAGGGAGCTGGGGAGCAGTACTTC.

In this sample, this clonotype turned up a few times. This rearrangement joins TRBV4-2 to TRBJ2-3, with D possibly being TRBD1 (5 bases). CDR1 is LGHNA and CDR2 is YNFKEQ in the germline V gene. V lost 5 bases and J 4 bases, leaving 13 bases between the germline ends. The CDR3 contains 14 residues. As DNA, the CDR3 is TGTGCCAGCAGCGGGGCGTGGAACCCAGATACGCAGTATTTT. Its translation: CASSGAWNPDTQYF.

The table lists this clonotype with a few counts. V and J are TRBV10-3 and TRBJ1-1, with 7 bases aligning to TRBD1. The germline gives CDR1 ENHRY, CDR2 SYGVKD. The CDR3 loop spans 14 amino acids. V trimming: 3 bases; J trimming: 4 bases; junction bases outside the gene matches: 5. Here the CDR3 reads CAISDEGARTEAFF. In DNA form, the CDR3 reads TGTGCCATCAGTGATGAGGGGGCGCGCACTGAAGCTTTCTTT.

The V and J genes are TRBV28 and TRBJ1-5; D remains unclear. CDR1 MDHEN and CDR2 SYDVKM come from the germline V gene. This CDR3 comprises 13 residues. Trimming shortened V by 7 bases and J by 4 bases, and 11 bases separated the two germline ends. CDR3 bases: TGTGCCAGCATCCCGGACTTTAATCAGCCCCAGCATTTT. Its translation is CASIPDFNQPQHF.

This clonotype was counted at least ten times. This rearrangement joins TRBV11-1 to TRBJ2-7; TRBD2 matches at 7 bases. The junction had 14 bases not matched to a gene; V was cut back by 1 base and J by 2 bases. The V gene's germline CDR1 is SGHAT and CDR2 FQDESV (reference sequence). This CDR3 has 18 amino acids. In DNA, the CDR3 is TGTGCCAGCAGCTTAGGGGTTTCGGGACTACGTACGACCTACGAGCAGTACTTC. It translates to CASSLGVSGLRTTYEQYF.

This clonotype was counted ten times or more. This chain connects TRBV20-1 to TRBJ2-7, with 8 bases aligning to TRBD1. The germline V gene encodes CDR1 DFQATT and CDR2 SNEGSKA (reference sequence). The J segment lost 6 bases and the V segment lost 4 bases, leaving 8 bases of the junction unmatched. This CDR3 contains 13 residues. CDR3 loop: CSAKTGQGAEQYF. CDR3 bases: TGCAGTGCTAAAACAGGACAGGGCGCCGAGCAGTACTTC.

The chain's CDR3 is CASSSRRAGDYEQYF. The CDR3, as DNA: TGTGCCAGCAGCTCAAGGCGCGCGGGAGACTACGAGCAGTACTTC. This rearrangement joins TRBV7-9 to TRBJ2-7, with TRBD2 matching over 7 bases. Germline V CDR1 and CDR2: SEHNR, FQNEAQ (reference sequence). CDR3 length equals 15 residues. V shed 4 bases, J shed 3 bases, and the junction held 9 bases outside the gene matches.

This clonotype was counted many times. The rearrangement joins TRBV5-1 to TRBJ1-1; the D is unclear. This CDR3 has 10 residues. V was pared by 4 bases and J by 11 bases, with 9 bases between. In germline, CDR1 is SGHRS, CDR2 YFSETQ. CDR3: CASSPTAAFF. CDR3 in DNA: TGCGCCAGCAGCCCCACCGCGGCTTTCTTT. The whole variable domain, remainder taken from reference TRBV5-1 and TRBJ1-1, is KAGVTQTPRYLIKTRGQQVTLSCSPISGHRSVSWYQQTPGQGLQFLFEYFSETQRNKGNFPGRFSGRQFSNSRSEMNVSTLELGDSALYLCASSPTAAFFGQGTRLTVV.

The rearrangement uses TRBV30 and TRBJ2-1; 8 bases map to TRBD1. CDR1 and CDR2 from the germline V gene are GTSNPN and SVGIG (reference sequence). CDR3 length equals 14 residues. V gave up 5 bases and J gave up 0 bases; unmatched junction bases: 3. The chain's CDR3 is CAWDTGGSYNEQFF. Here the CDR3 DNA reads TGTGCCTGGGATACAGGGGGCTCCTACAATGAGCAGTTCTTC.

This clonotype was counted ten times or more. CDR3 nucleotides: TGTGCCATCAGTGTTGGACCGAACTCCTACGAGCAGTACTTC. It is translated as CAISVGPNSYEQYF. The chain is built from TRBV10-3 and TRBJ2-7; no clear D gene. Trimming took 4 bases from V and 0 from J, leaving 10 bases between them. The CDR3 length is 14 residues. Per the germline V gene, CDR1 is ENHRY and CDR2 is SYGVKD.

V gene TRBV7-2 combines with J gene TRBJ2-1; perhaps TRBD2 as D (5 bases). CDR1 is SGHTA, CDR2 FQGNSA, per germline. The CDR3 runs to 16 residues. With 1 base removed from V and 4 bases from J, the gap between germline ends came to 14 bases. The CDR3 here is CASSLGSVGVYNEQFF. The CDR3, as DNA: TGTGCCAGCAGCTTAGGAAGTGTCGGGGTGTACAATGAGCAGTTCTTC. Supplemented by reference TRBV7-2 and TRBJ2-1, the full variable domain reads GAGVSQSPSNKVTEKGKDVELRCDPISGHTALYWYRQSLGQGLEFLIYFQGNSAPDKSGLPSDRFSAERTGGSVSTLTIQRTQQEDSAVYLCASSLGSVGVYNEQFFGPGTRLTVL.

This chain connects TRBV7-2 to TRBJ2-7, with D perhaps assigned TRBD1 or TRBD2 (6 bases each). The CDR3 has 13 amino acids. V was shortened by 3 bases and J by 5 bases, with 11 bases between the two germline ends. The germline CDR1 and CDR2 sequences are SGHTA and FQGNSA. Here the CDR3 reads CASSFRGPDEQYF. CDR3 coding DNA: TGTGCCAGCAGCTTCCGGGGGCCGGACGAGCAGTACTTC.

In its sample, this clonotype was seen a few times. CDR3 nucleotides: TGTGCCAGTAGTATCTCGGGGGGGCCTGGGACAGATACGCAGTATTTT. Translation gives CASSISGGPGTDTQYF. V is TRBV19 and J is TRBJ2-3; 8 positions agree with TRBD2. The trim removed 3 bases at V and 3 bases at J, leaving 8 bases unmatched. This CDR3 is 16 amino acids long. Looked up from germline, CDR1 is LNHDA and CDR2 is SQIVND (reference sequence).

This clonotype has only a few counts. V gene TRBV18 combines with J gene TRBJ2-1; D uncertain. The CDR3 totals 14 residues. V lost 0 bases and J lost 4, with 7 bases in between. Germline CDR1 and CDR2: KGHSH and LQKENI. The CDR3: CASSPPERYNEQFF. Written as DNA, the CDR3 is TGTGCCAGCTCACCACCGGAACGGTACAATGAGCAGTTCTTC. Full variable domain (remainder filled in from reference TRBV18 and TRBJ2-1): NAGVMQNPRHLVRRRGQEARLRCSPMKGHSHVYWYRQLPEEGLKFMVYLQKENIIDESGMPKERFSAEFPKEGPSILRIQQVVRGDSAAYFCASSPPERYNEQFFGPGTRLTVL.

The sample holds many counts of this clonotype. This chain links TRBV5-1 with TRBJ2-3; D not resolved. Trimming stripped 10 bases from V and 1 base from J, with 28 bases between. Germline V gives CDR1 SGHRS, CDR2 YFSETQ. The CDR3 has 18 amino acids. The CDR3 here is CAGLLLGPPSFRTDTQYF. CDR3 nucleotides: TGCGCCGGGCTACTCTTAGGACCGCCGAGTTTTCGCACAGATACGCAGTATTTT.